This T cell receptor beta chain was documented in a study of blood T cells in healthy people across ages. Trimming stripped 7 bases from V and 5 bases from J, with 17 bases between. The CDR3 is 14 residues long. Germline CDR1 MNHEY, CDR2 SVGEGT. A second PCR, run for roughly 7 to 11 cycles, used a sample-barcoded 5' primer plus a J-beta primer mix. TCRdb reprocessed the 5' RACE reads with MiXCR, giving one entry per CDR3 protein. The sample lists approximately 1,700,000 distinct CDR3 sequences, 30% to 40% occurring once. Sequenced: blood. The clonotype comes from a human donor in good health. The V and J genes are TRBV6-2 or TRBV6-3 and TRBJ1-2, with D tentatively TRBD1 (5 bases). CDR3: CASTIQPGSYGYTF. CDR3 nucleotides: TGTGCCAGCACAATTCAGCCAGGGAGTTATGGCTACACCTTC.